This TCR beta chain was captured in a study of cytomegalovirus exposure and HLA in healthy donors. Sequencing used immunoSEQ multiplex PCR; TCRdb keeps in-frame clones, though not all of them. Among 160,000 or so clones listed, 85% to 90% were seen once. This clone was counted once. Germline CDR1 is SGHTA and CDR2 is FQGNSA. V lost 6 bases to trimming and J lost 0 bases; unmatched junction nucleotides: 17. The CDR3 contains 19 residues. Sequencing was carried out using PBMCs. This clonotype originated in a man younger than 35 in good health and CMV-seronegative. This chain connects TRBV7-2 to TRBJ1-5, with 7 bases identical to TRBD1. CDR3 sequence: CASSLEGTAPQYSNQPQHF. The CDR3 DNA reads as TGTGCCAGCAGTTTGGAGGGGACAGCCCCACAATATAGCAATCAGCCCCAGCATTTT.